This paragraph reports one TCR beta chain. The antigen is unknown. These data belong to a study of siplizumab effects on memory and regulatory T cells. Clones were sequenced by immunoSEQ multiplex PCR, and TCRdb holds only the in-frame ones, with some missing. The repertoire holds about 91,000 clones, with approximately 94% as singletons. General study results and limits: Just a small share of alloreactive clones was traced back to unstimulated subsets.

The sequencing sample was made of CD8+ T cells sorted from blood. This receptor was obtained from a human donor in good health.

As DNA, the CDR3 is TGTGCTAGTGGACGGGGCACTGAAGCTTTCTTT. Protein product: CASGRGTEAFF. This rearrangement joins TRBV12-5 to TRBJ1-1; D uncertain. Germline-derived CDR1 and CDR2 are LGHNT and FRNRAP. V was trimmed by 6 bases and J by 4 bases, leaving 6 bases between them. The CDR3 consists of 11 residues.